These 29 T cell receptor beta chains came from one sample sequenced in a study of blood T cell repertoires in COVID-19. Measured with immunoSEQ multiplex PCR; TCRdb has only the in-frame clones, and not every one. The sample shows about 230,000 clones, about nine tenths of them seen only once. The sequencing sample was made of PBMCs or T cells enriched from blood (not recorded which). The receptors come from a woman under 40 with acute COVID-19.

The gene calls are TRBV3-1 (or the pseudogene TRBV3-2) and TRBJ1-5; weak D call: TRBD1 (5 bases). Germline CDR1 and CDR2: LGHDT and YNNKEL (reference sequence). The CDR3 length is 16 residues. The germline V and J ends were trimmed by 0 bases and 5 bases, with 14 bases remaining between them. CDR3 sequence (DNA): TGTGCCAGCAGCCAAGATGCACAGGTATTGGATCAGCCCCAGCATTTT. It translates to CASSQDAQVLDQPQHF.

Notes on this clone: Germline and junction disagree at one end, which may indicate a read error. The gene calls are TRBV5-8 and TRBJ2-1; 13 nucleotides align to TRBD2. The CDR3 is made up of 15 amino acids. Germline assignment: CDR1 SGHTS and CDR2 YDEGEE. DNA for the CDR3: TGTGCCAGCACCTTGGGACTAGCGGGGATGGATGAGCAGTTCTTC. Translating it yields CASTLGLAGMDEQFF. The whole variable domain, filled in from reference TRBV5-8 and TRBJ2-1, reads EAGVTQSPTHLIKTRGQQATLRCSPISGHTSVYWYQQALGLGLQFLLWYDEGEERNRGNFPPRFSGRQFPNYSSELNVNALELEDSALYLCASTLGLAGMDEQFFGPGTRLTVL.

The chain uses TRBV30 and TRBJ1-5; D perhaps matches TRBD1 (5 bases). The ends were cut back, 8 bases at V and 0 bases at J, with 17 bases in the middle. CDR3 length equals 15 residues. Germline assignment: CDR1 GTSNPN and CDR2 SVGIG (reference sequence). For the CDR3, the DNA is TGTGCCAGCACCCCGGGGGGGGGTAGCAATCAGCCCCAGCATTTT. Its protein is CASTPGGGSNQPQHF.

This chain joins TRBV11-2 and TRBJ2-7; TRBD2 matches at 9 bases. CDR1 SGHAT and CDR2 FQNNGV come from the germline V gene. Trimming took 5 bases from V and 4 from J; bases not matched to a gene: 3. The CDR3 sequence is 13 residues long. The CDR3: CASSASGGYEQYF. CDR3 DNA: TGTGCCAGCAGCGCGAGCGGGGGGTACGAGCAGTACTTC.

The chain employs TRBV11-2 and TRBJ2-5, with TRBD2 matching over 7 bases. This CDR3 region has 17 residues. Germline V gene lookup returns CDR1 SGHAT and CDR2 FQNNGV. After removal of 4 bases from V and 5 bases from J, the junction contained 16 bases not matched to a gene. The CDR3 sequence: CASSSPARGTGGETQYF. The CDR3, as DNA: TGTGCCAGCAGCTCCCCCGCGCGGGGCACCGGGGGGGAGACCCAGTACTTC.

The chain recombines TRBV3-1 (or the pseudogene TRBV3-2) with TRBJ1-1; TRBD1 is a possible D gene (5 bases). Germline CDR1 LGHDT, CDR2 YNNKEL (reference sequence). Trimming stripped 0 bases from V and 3 bases from J, with 11 bases between. The CDR3 is made up of 15 amino acids. This CDR3 reads CASSQERGWYTEAFF. The CDR3 DNA follows: TGTGCCAGCAGCCAAGAAAGGGGTTGGTACACTGAAGCTTTCTTT.

The rearrangement links TRBV9 to TRBJ2-7, with 10 bases lining up with TRBD1. Trimming took 0 bases from V and 5 from J; bases not matched to a gene: 5. The CDR3 extends over 15 amino acids. Germline V gene sequence: CDR1 SGDLS, CDR2 YYNGEE. This CDR3 is CASSVVGTGVDEQYF. Here the CDR3 DNA reads TGTGCCAGCAGCGTAGTCGGGACAGGGGTCGACGAGCAGTACTTC.

This clone was recorded once. The CDR3 loop reads CASKGADLNTEAFF. The CDR3 coding sequence is TGTGCCAGCAAAGGGGCGGACCTGAACACTGAAGCTTTCTTT. This chain connects TRBV6-5 to TRBJ1-1; D is perhaps TRBD1 (5 bases). The V and J ends lost 7 bases and 0 bases respectively, with 12 bases between them. Per the germline V gene, CDR1 is MNHEY and CDR2 is SVGAGI. The CDR3 length is 14 residues.

The chain carries TRBV5-6 and TRBJ2-3, with D possibly being TRBD2 (6 bases). V was cut by 0 bases and J by 1 base, with 21 bases left in between. The CDR3 runs to 19 residues. Germline assignment: CDR1 SGHDT and CDR2 YYEEEE. CDR3: CASSLASRGVVLGTDTQYF. In DNA, the CDR3 is TGTGCCAGCAGCTTGGCCTCGCGGGGTGTGGTTCTCGGCACAGATACGCAGTATTTT. Looking up the rest from reference TRBV5-6 and TRBJ2-3 gives the full variable domain: DAGVTQSPTHLIKTRGQQVTLRCSPKSGHDTVSWYQQALGQGPQFIFQYYEEEERQRGNFPDRFSGHQFPNYSSELNVNALLLGDSALYLCASSLASRGVVLGTDTQYFGPGTRLTVL.

The V and J genes are TRBV30 and TRBJ1-5; D unresolved. Germline CDR1 reads GTSNPN; CDR2 reads SVGIG (reference sequence). Trimming took off 2 bases at V and 0 bases at J, with 8 bases between the two ends. The CDR3 loop spans 14 amino acids. DNA for the CDR3: TGTGCCTGGAGTCTCGGGGATAGCAATCAGCCCCAGCATTTT. It yields the protein CAWSLGDSNQPQHF.

This clone was observed once. The genes are TRBV10-3 and TRBJ1-1; 7 nucleotides line up with TRBD1. Germline CDR1 and CDR2: ENHRY and SYGVKD. V lost 3 bases and J lost 4; bases outside the gene matches: 2. The CDR3 consists of 13 residues. CDR3: CAISEQGTTEAFF. The DNA of the CDR3 is TGTGCCATCAGTGAACAGGGGACCACTGAAGCTTTCTTT.

The rearrangement joins TRBV11-2 to TRBJ1-1; D not resolved. The CDR3 spans 14 residues. The V gene's germline CDR1 is SGHAT and CDR2 FQNNGV. V was shortened by 4 bases and J by 1 base, with 10 bases between the two germline ends. CDR3 in DNA: TGTGCCAGCAGCTATCCTGGCAGGAACACTGAAGCTTTCTTT. It codes for CASSYPGRNTEAFF.

CDR3 bases: TGTGCCAGCAGCCAAGGGAACCGGGACACCTATGGCTACACCTTC. The encoded protein is CASSQGNRDTYGYTF. The chain combines TRBV3-1 (or the pseudogene TRBV3-2) with TRBJ1-2, with a weak D call TRBD1 (6 bases). The CDR3 consists of 15 residues. CDR1 and CDR2 (germline): LGHDT, YNNKEL (reference sequence). Trimming removed 1 base from V and 4 bases from J, with 13 bases in between.

The chain combines TRBV11-2 with TRBJ2-7; 9 bases line up with TRBD1. The V segment lost 5 bases and the J segment 5 bases; nucleotides outside the gene matches: 10. The CDR3 consists of 15 residues. Germline CDR1 reads SGHAT; CDR2 reads FQNNGV. The CDR3 DNA is TGTGCCAGCAGCCTGAGGGGGACAGGGCGGAACGAGCAGTACTTC. It is translated as CASSLRGTGRNEQYF. Supplemented by reference TRBV11-2 and TRBJ2-7, the full variable domain reads EAGVAQSPRYKIIEKRQSVAFWCNPISGHATLYWYQQILGQGPKLLIQFQNNGVVDDSQLPKDRFSAERLKGVDSTLKIQPAKLEDSAVYLCASSLRGTGRNEQYFGPGTRLTVT.

The chain links TRBV27 to TRBJ1-1; D possibly corresponds to TRBD1 (6 bases). The CDR3 is 14 amino acids. CDR1 is MNHEY and CDR2 is SMNVEV in the germline V gene (reference sequence). Trimming removed 8 bases from V and 0 bases from J, with 13 bases in between. CDR3: CASGGGGMNTEAFF. The DNA for the CDR3 is TGTGCCAGCGGAGGGGGGGGCATGAACACTGAAGCTTTCTTT.

This clone came up a few times. This sequence joins TRBV5-1 and TRBJ1-3; D gene ambiguous. Per germline, CDR1 SGHRS and CDR2 YFSETQ. The length of the CDR3 is 17 residues. Trimming removed 0 bases from V and 0 bases from J, with 13 bases in between. CDR3 sequence reads: CASSLAGGKNSGNTIYF. The CDR3 bases are TGCGCCAGCAGCTTGGCAGGAGGCAAGAACTCTGGAAACACCATATATTTT.

DNA for the CDR3: TGTGCCTACCGGGGGAACACGAACACTGAAGCTTTCTTT. It specifies CAYRGNTNTEAFF. The J gene is TRBJ1-1, the V gene TRBV30, with D perhaps TRBD1 (5 bases). The V gene lost 7 bases and the J gene lost 1 base, with 13 bases spanning the gap. The germline V gene has CDR1 GTSNPN and CDR2 SVGIG (reference sequence). The CDR3 spans 13 residues.

V is TRBV21-1 and J is TRBJ2-5; no check of the table's D call, TRBD1, against the DNA was made. TRBV21-1 counts as a pseudogene. The CDR3 covers 16 residues. The CDR3 DNA reads TGTGCCAGCAGCAAGTGCAGGACAGGACTTTTTCAGACCCAGTACTTC. This codes for CASSKCRTGLFQTQYF.

This chain joins TRBV5-1 and TRBJ1-2, with D uncertain. Germline V gives CDR1 SGHRS, CDR2 YFSETQ. The CDR3 totals 14 residues. The V and J ends lost 3 bases and 3 bases respectively, with 12 bases between them. The CDR3 DNA reads TGCGCCAGCAGCTCAGACAACAGCTACTATGGCTACACCTTC. Encoded protein: CASSSDNSYYGYTF.

CDR3 bases: TGTGCCAGCAGCGTAGGGAGGGGAGGGTACACTGAAGCTTTCTTT. Amino acid sequence: CASSVGRGGYTEAFF. This chain uses TRBV9 with TRBJ1-1; possible D gene TRBD1, 5 bases. Germline V lookup: CDR1 SGDLS, CDR2 YYNGEE. CDR3 size: 15 residues. V lost 0 bases to trimming and J lost 3 bases, with 12 bases between them.

This clone showed up just once. The V gene is TRBV5-1, the J gene TRBJ2-2; 8 bases line up with TRBD1. Germline CDR1 is SGHRS and CDR2 is YFSETQ. The CDR3 is 17 amino acids. After removal of 4 bases from V and 3 bases from J, the junction contained 11 bases not matched to a gene. CDR3 sequence (DNA): TGCGCCAGCAGCCTGCGGACAGGGCGTGTTTACACCGGGGAGCTGTTTTTT. Translated, it gives CASSLRTGRVYTGELFF.

The CDR3 spells CSVRVPGWNYGYTF. The CDR3, as DNA: TGCAGCGTCCGGGTTCCAGGGTGGAACTATGGCTACACCTTC. V is TRBV29-1 and J is TRBJ1-2; weak D call: TRBD1 (5 bases). Germline CDR1 and CDR2: SQVTM and ANQGSEA. V lost 6 bases and J lost 2, with 16 bases in between. The CDR3 sequence is 14 residues long.

This chain links TRBV29-1 with TRBJ1-5; 8 positions match TRBD1. The CDR3 consists of 11 residues. Per germline, CDR1 SQVTM and CDR2 ANQGSEA. V lost 7 bases, J lost 11 bases, and 7 bases stayed unmatched. CDR3 bases: TGCAGCGCCCGGGACAGGAAGACCCAGCATTTT. Translated, it gives CSARDRKTQHF.

This chain connects TRBV13 to TRBJ1-4; tentatively, D is TRBD1 (6 bases). The V end was cut by 5 bases, the J end by 0 bases, with 10 bases between. Per germline, CDR1 PRHDT and CDR2 FYEKMQ (reference sequence). The CDR3 extends over 15 amino acids. The CDR3 DNA is TGTGCCAGCAGCCCCGGACAGTCAACTAATGAAAAACTGTTTTTT. Encoded protein: CASSPGQSTNEKLFF.

The CDR3: CASSSDREFNQPQHF. The CDR3, as DNA: TGTGCCAGCAGTTCCGACAGGGAGTTCAATCAGCCCCAGCATTTT. The chain carries TRBV28 and TRBJ1-5; 7 positions match TRBD1. Germline assignment: CDR1 MDHEN and CDR2 SYDVKM. The CDR3 sequence is 15 residues long. Losses at the gene ends were 4 bases for V and 3 bases for J; bases not matched to a gene: 6.

This clone was seen once. The V gene is TRBV3-1 (or the pseudogene TRBV3-2), the J gene TRBJ2-7; 11 bases fit TRBD2. The V and J ends lost 4 bases and 4 bases, in that order; junction bases with no gene match: 6. Germline values: CDR1 LGHDT, CDR2 YNNKEL (reference sequence). The CDR3 is 15 amino acids. Here the CDR3 reads CASSPGSGGAYEQYF. The CDR3 DNA reads as TGTGCCAGCAGCCCCGGTAGCGGGGGGGCGTACGAGCAGTACTTC.

This CDR3 reads CATSRSLREQFF. DNA for the CDR3: TGTGCCACCAGTAGGAGTCTCCGCGAGCAGTTCTTC. This rearrangement joins TRBV15 to TRBJ2-1; no clear D gene. With 6 bases removed from V and 10 bases from J, the gap between germline ends came to 13 bases. CDR3 length: 12 amino acids. In germline, CDR1 is LNHNV, CDR2 YYDKDF (reference sequence).

This chain links TRBV7-2 with TRBJ1-1; D not certain. Germline V gives CDR1 SGHTA, CDR2 FQGNSA. Trimming shortened V by 1 base and J by 1 base, and 10 bases separated the two germline ends. The CDR3 consists of 15 residues. The CDR3 loop is CASSLVPIKNTEAFF. The CDR3 nucleotides are TGTGCCAGCAGCTTAGTTCCCATCAAGAACACTGAAGCTTTCTTT.

This chain joins TRBV6-5 and TRBJ1-5; 9 nucleotides line up with TRBD1. Germline V gene data show CDR1 as MNHEY and CDR2 as SVGAGI. The V and J ends lost 9 bases and 0 bases, in that order; junction bases with no gene match: 6. The CDR3 has 15 amino acids. Here the CDR3 reads CASIWTGDSNQPQHF. For the CDR3, the DNA is TGTGCCAGTATTTGGACAGGGGATAGCAATCAGCCCCAGCATTTT.